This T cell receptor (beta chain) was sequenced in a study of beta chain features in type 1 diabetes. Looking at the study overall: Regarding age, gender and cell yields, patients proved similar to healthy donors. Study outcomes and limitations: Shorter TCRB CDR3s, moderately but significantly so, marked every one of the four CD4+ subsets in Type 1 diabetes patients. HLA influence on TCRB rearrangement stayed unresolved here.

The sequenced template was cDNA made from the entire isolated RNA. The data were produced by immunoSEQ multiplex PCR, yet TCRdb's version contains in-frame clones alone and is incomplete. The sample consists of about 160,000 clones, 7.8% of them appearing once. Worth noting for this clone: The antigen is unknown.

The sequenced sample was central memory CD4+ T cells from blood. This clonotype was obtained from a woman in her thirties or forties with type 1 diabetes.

The CDR3 bases are TGCGCCAGCAGCCAAGACGGGCTAGCGGGGGGTTTCGGGGAGCTGTTTTTT. As protein: CASSQDGLAGGFGELFF. This chain uses TRBV4-3 with TRBJ2-2; 11 positions match TRBD2. There are 17 residues in the CDR3. Trimming at V came to 0 bases and at J to 7 bases, leaving 7 bases not matched to a gene. The germline CDR1 and CDR2 sequences are LGHNA and YSLEER.